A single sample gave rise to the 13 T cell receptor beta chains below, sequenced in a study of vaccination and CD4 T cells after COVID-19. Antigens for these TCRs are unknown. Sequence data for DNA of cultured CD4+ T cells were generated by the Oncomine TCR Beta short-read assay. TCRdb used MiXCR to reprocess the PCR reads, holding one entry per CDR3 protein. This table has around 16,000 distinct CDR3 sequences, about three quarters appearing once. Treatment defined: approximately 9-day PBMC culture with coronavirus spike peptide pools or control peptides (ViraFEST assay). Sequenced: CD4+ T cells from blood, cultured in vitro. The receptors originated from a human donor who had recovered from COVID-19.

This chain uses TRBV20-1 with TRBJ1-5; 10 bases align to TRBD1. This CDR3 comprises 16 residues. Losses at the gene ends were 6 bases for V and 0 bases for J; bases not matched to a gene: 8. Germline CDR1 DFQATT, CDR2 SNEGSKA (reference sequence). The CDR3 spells CSARRQGAYSNQPQHF. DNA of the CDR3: TGCAGTGCCCGCCGACAGGGGGCATATAGCAATCAGCCCCAGCATTTT.

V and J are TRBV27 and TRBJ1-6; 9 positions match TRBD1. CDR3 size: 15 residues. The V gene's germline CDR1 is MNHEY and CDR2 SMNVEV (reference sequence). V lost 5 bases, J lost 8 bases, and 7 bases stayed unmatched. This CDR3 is CASSPDRGVYSPLHF. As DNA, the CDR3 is TGTGCCAGCAGTCCCGACAGGGGGGTCTATTCACCCCTCCACTTT.

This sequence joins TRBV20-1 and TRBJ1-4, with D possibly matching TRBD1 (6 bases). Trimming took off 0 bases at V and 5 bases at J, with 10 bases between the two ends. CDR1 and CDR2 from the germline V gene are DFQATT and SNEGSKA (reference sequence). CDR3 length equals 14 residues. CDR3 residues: CSARDRGLNEKLFF. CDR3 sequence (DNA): TGCAGTGCTAGAGATAGGGGGTTGAATGAAAAACTGTTTTTT.

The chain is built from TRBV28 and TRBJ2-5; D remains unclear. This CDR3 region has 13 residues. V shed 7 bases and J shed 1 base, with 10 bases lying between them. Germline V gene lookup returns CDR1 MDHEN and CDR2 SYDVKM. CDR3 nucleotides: TGTGCCAGCATGATTTCAGCCCAAGAGACCCAGTACTTC. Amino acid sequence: CASMISAQETQYF.

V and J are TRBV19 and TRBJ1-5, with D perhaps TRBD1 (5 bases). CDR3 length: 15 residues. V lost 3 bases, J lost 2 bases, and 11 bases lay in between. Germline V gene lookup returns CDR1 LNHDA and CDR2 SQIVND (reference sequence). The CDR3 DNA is TGTGCCAGTAGTATTCAAGGGGTGGGCAATCAGCCCCAGCATTTT. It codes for CASSIQGVGNQPQHF.

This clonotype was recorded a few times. The CDR3 nucleotides are TGTGCCATCAGTGACCCAGGACAGGTGAACACTGAAGCTTTCTTT. This translates into CAISDPGQVNTEAFF. The chain has TRBV10-3 and TRBJ1-1; TRBD1 agrees at 7 bases. The junction had 4 bases not matched to a gene; V was cut back by 3 bases and J by 0 bases. The CDR3 has 15 residues. Looked up from germline, CDR1 is ENHRY and CDR2 is SYGVKD.

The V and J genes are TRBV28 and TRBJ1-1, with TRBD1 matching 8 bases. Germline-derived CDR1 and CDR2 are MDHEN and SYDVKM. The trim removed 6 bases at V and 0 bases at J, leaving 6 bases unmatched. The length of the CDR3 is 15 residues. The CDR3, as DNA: TGTGCCAGCAGGCCCCCGGACAGGGTGAACACTGAAGCTTTCTTT. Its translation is CASRPPDRVNTEAFF.

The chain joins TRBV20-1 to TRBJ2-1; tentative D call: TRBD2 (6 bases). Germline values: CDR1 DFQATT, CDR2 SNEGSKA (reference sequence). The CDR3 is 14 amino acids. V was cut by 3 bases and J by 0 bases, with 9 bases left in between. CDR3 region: CSASYGSSYNEQFF. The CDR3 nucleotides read TGCAGTGCTAGCTACGGGAGCTCCTACAATGAGCAGTTCTTC.

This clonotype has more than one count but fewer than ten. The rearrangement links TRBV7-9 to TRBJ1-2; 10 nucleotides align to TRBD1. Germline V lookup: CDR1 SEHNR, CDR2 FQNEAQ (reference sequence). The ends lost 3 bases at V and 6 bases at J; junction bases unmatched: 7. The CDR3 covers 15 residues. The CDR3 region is CASSFTGTGDHGYTF. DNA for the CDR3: TGTGCCAGCAGCTTCACCGGGACAGGGGACCATGGCTACACCTTC.

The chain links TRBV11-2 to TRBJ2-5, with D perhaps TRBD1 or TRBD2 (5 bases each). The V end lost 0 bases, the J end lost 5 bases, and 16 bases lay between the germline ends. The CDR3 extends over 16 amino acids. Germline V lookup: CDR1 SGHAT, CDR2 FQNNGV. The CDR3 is CASSLEGTLRGETQYF. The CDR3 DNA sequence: TGTGCCAGCAGCTTAGAGGGGACGCTCCGTGGGGAGACCCAGTACTTC.

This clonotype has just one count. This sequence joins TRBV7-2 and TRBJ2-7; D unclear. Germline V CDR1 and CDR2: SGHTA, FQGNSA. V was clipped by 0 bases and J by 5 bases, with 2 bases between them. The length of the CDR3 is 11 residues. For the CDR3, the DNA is TGTGCCAGCAGCTTAGCCAACGAGCAGTACTTC. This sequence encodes CASSLANEQYF.

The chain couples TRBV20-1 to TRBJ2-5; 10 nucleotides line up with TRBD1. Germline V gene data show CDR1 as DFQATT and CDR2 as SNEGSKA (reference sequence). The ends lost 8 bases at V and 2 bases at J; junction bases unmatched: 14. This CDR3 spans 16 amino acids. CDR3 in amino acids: CSPGDRGSKLQETQYF. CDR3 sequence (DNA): TGCAGTCCCGGGGACAGGGGCAGTAAATTACAAGAGACCCAGTACTTC.

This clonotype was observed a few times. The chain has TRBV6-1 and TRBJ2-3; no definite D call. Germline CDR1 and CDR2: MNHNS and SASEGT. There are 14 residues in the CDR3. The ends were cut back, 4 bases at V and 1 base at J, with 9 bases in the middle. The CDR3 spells CASSAQAGTDTQYF. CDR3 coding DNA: TGTGCCAGCAGTGCCCAGGCAGGCACAGATACGCAGTATTTT.